What follows are 20 T cell receptor beta chains derived from one specimen sequenced in a study of human T cells and chemical hapten exposure. A single record per CDR3 protein comes from TCRdb applying MiXCR to the RACE reads. Seen here are roughly 70,000 distinct CDR3 sequences, 9.8% observed once, and the top ten hold over 3%. Time point noted: patch test 1, 2 weeks after DPC sensitization. Treatment given: therapeutic diphenylcyclopropenone sensitization with weekly scalp DPC. Sequenced material: whole blood, taken in connection with sensitization to the hapten diphenylcyclopropenone (DPC). These receptors all stem from a middle-aged woman with alopecia areata. Some clones in this sample may be carry-over from other donors' samples.

The chain has TRBV4-1 and TRBJ2-7, with 8 bases fitting TRBD1. CDR1 is MGHRA and CDR2 is YSYEKL in the germline V gene. The CDR3 sequence is 17 residues long. V was clipped by 0 bases and J by 1 base; unmatched bases: 8. Here the CDR3 DNA reads TGCGCCAGCAGCCAAGATCCCCCGGGACAGGCTTCCTACGAGCAGTACTTC. It encodes CASSQDPPGQASYEQYF.

The table lists this clonotype with many counts. The J gene is TRBJ2-2, the V gene TRBV7-3, with 7 bases that match TRBD2. Germline-derived CDR1 and CDR2 are SGHTA and FQGTGA. The CDR3 consists of 15 residues. V shed 3 bases and J 5 bases; nucleotides not matched to a gene: 6. CDR3 nucleotide sequence: TGTGCCAGCAGCTTGAGCGGGGAACGGACCGGGGAGCTGTTTTTT. The encoded protein is CASSLSGERTGELFF.

The chain joins TRBV12-3 or TRBV12-4 to TRBJ2-1; D gene ambiguous. The CDR3 consists of 12 residues. The germline V and J ends were trimmed by 10 bases and 4 bases, with 11 bases remaining between them. The CDR3 region has the DNA TGTGCCACCTCGCGGACGTACAATGAGCAGTTCTTC. This gives the protein CATSRTYNEQFF.

This rearrangement joins TRBV18 to TRBJ2-5; no definite D call. Germline-derived CDR1 and CDR2 are KGHSH and LQKENI. V lost 1 base and J 2 bases, leaving 11 bases between the germline ends. The CDR3 is 15 amino acids. CDR3 region: CASSPRWDSQETQYF. The CDR3 nucleotides are TGTGCCAGCTCACCACGGTGGGATAGTCAAGAGACCCAGTACTTC.

The sample holds many counts of this clonotype. The chain has TRBV4-3 and TRBJ1-4; weak D call: TRBD1 (5 bases). V gave up 1 base and J gave up 8 bases, with 11 bases separating them. Germline CDR1 reads LGHNA; CDR2 reads YSLEER. This CDR3 contains 14 residues. The CDR3 loop is CASSQAGTVEKLFF. The CDR3 DNA sequence: TGCGCCAGCAGCCAAGCCGGGACGGTCGAAAAACTGTTTTTT.

This clonotype was detected ten times or more. This chain links TRBV14 with TRBJ1-2; D is undetermined. CDR3 length: 13 amino acids. Germline assignment: CDR1 SGHDN and CDR2 FVKESK. V was pared by 0 bases and J by 5 bases, with 7 bases between. CDR3 in amino acids: CASSQDVGYGYTF. The CDR3 DNA follows: TGTGCCAGCAGCCAAGATGTGGGGTATGGCTACACCTTC.

This clonotype was seen ten or more times. This chain links TRBV7-9 with TRBJ1-2; a possible D gene is TRBD1 (5 bases). Deletions cut 2 bases from V and 4 bases from J, with 14 bases between. Germline assignment: CDR1 SEHNR and CDR2 FQNEAQ (reference sequence). The CDR3 is 15 residues long. CDR3 sequence (DNA): TGTGCCAGCAGCTTAAGCCAGGGATACTCCTATGGCTACACCTTC. Encoded protein: CASSLSQGYSYGYTF.

The chain is built from TRBV7-3 and TRBJ1-3; D is unresolved. This CDR3 has 14 residues. Looked up from germline, CDR1 is SGHTA and CDR2 is FQGTGA. V shed 3 bases and J shed 2 bases, with 8 bases lying between them. In nucleotides, the CDR3 is TGTGCCAGCAGCTTTGGACGCCCTGGAAACACCATATATTTT. Encoded protein: CASSFGRPGNTIYF.

The rearrangement joins TRBV6-2 or TRBV6-3 to TRBJ1-6; D gene uncertain. Germline V gene data show CDR1 as MNHEY and CDR2 as SVGEGT. This CDR3 contains 13 residues. V lost 5 bases and J lost 10, with 12 bases in between. The CDR3 is CASSTRENSPLHF. CDR3 DNA: TGTGCCAGCAGTACCCGGGAGAACTCACCCCTCCACTTT.

This clonotype was recorded at least ten times. This chain connects TRBV28 to TRBJ2-5; TRBD2 is a possible D gene (5 bases). Germline-derived CDR1 and CDR2 are MDHEN and SYDVKM. The CDR3 runs to 14 residues. V was pared by 7 bases and J by 3 bases, with 15 bases between. DNA of the CDR3: TGTGCCAGCACCCTGGCCGGGGATGAAGAGACCCAGTACTTC. The encoded protein is CASTLAGDEETQYF.

This clonotype has only a few counts. The rearrangement links TRBV7-2 to TRBJ2-3; weak D call: TRBD1 (8 bases). The CDR3 sequence is 15 residues long. CDR1 and CDR2 from the germline V gene are SGHTA and FQGNSA. Deletions cut 4 bases from V and 8 bases from J, with 19 bases between. CDR3 protein: CASSSQGGLRGTQYF. The CDR3 nucleotides read TGTGCCAGCAGCTCACAGGGGGGGCTCCGCGGTACGCAGTATTTT. Using reference TRBV7-2 and TRBJ2-3 for the parts outside the CDR3, the full variable domain is GAGVSQSPSNKVTEKGKDVELRCDPISGHTALYWYRQSLGQGLEFLIYFQGNSAPDKSGLPSDRFSAERTGGSVSTLTIQRTQQEDSAVYLCASSSQGGLRGTQYFGPGTRLTVL.

This clonotype was observed a single time. The rearrangement joins TRBV4-1 to TRBJ1-2; 8 nucleotides line up with TRBD1. Germline V gene data show CDR1 as MGHRA and CDR2 as YSYEKL. The CDR3 sequence is 15 residues long. After removal of 1 base from V and 4 bases from J, the junction contained 5 bases not matched to a gene. This CDR3 is CASSQADRDGYGYTF. The CDR3 DNA sequence: TGCGCCAGCAGCCAAGCGGACAGGGATGGCTATGGCTACACCTTC.

This clonotype was picked up many times. The DNA for the CDR3 is TGTGCCAGTAGTTCCAGAGACAGGAATCAGCCCCAGCATTTT. Translated: CASSSRDRNQPQHF. J is TRBJ1-5 and V is TRBV19, with TRBD1 as a possible D gene (6 bases). V lost 5 bases to trimming and J lost 4 bases, with 12 bases between them. This CDR3 has 14 amino acids. The V gene's germline CDR1 is LNHDA and CDR2 SQIVND (reference sequence).

The table lists this clonotype with many counts. V is TRBV9 and J is TRBJ1-6; D gene uncertain. This CDR3 has 13 amino acids. Germline CDR1 SGDLS, CDR2 YYNGEE. V lost 0 bases and J lost 7, with 5 bases in between. The CDR3 DNA reads TGTGCCAGCAGCGTAGAGAGGAATTCACCCCTCCACTTT. Protein sequence: CASSVERNSPLHF.

This clonotype was seen repeatedly, ten times or more. J is TRBJ1-5 and V is TRBV18; weak D call: TRBD1 (5 bases). The V end lost 2 bases, the J end lost 6 bases, and 8 bases lay between the germline ends. Germline CDR1 and CDR2: KGHSH and LQKENI. The CDR3 has 13 residues. The CDR3 region is CASSPGDGQPQHF. CDR3 in DNA: TGTGCCAGCTCACCAGGGGACGGTCAGCCCCAGCATTTT.

This clonotype appeared a few times. The gene calls are TRBV7-2 and TRBJ2-1, with 10 bases matching TRBD1. The CDR3 sequence is 15 residues long. The germline V gene has CDR1 SGHTA and CDR2 FQGNSA. The V and J ends lost 5 bases and 7 bases, in that order; junction bases with no gene match: 8. The chain's CDR3 is CASSIWTGGRNEQFF. Here the CDR3 DNA reads TGTGCCAGCAGCATTTGGACAGGGGGAAGAAATGAGCAGTTCTTC.

The genes are TRBV21-1 and TRBJ2-3; the tabulated D call, TRBD1, remains unverified against the DNA. TRBV21-1 is annotated as a pseudogene. This CDR3 has 13 residues. This CDR3 is CARGQMSTDTQYF. The CDR3 coding sequence is TGTGCCAGGGGACAGATGTCGACAGATACGCAGTATTTT.

This clonotype has only a few counts. The J gene is TRBJ1-6, the V gene TRBV12-3 or TRBV12-4; no firm D call. The CDR3 consists of 14 residues. V lost 3 bases and J lost 7, with 10 bases in between. CDR3 nucleotide sequence: TGTGCCAGCAGTTTGAGGACCGAGAATTCACCCCTCCACTTT. It translates to CASSLRTENSPLHF.

This clonotype was found many times. The rearrangement links TRBV30 to TRBJ1-3; 7 nucleotides align to TRBD1. Germline V gene lookup returns CDR1 GTSNPN and CDR2 SVGIG (reference sequence). The CDR3 length is 13 residues. Losses at the gene ends were 6 bases for V and 1 base for J; bases not matched to a gene: 3. The DNA for the CDR3 is TGTGCCTGTACGGGACAGTCTGGAAACACCATATATTTT. Its translation: CACTGQSGNTIYF. The full variable domain, in which reference TRBV30 and TRBJ1-3 provide the parts outside the CDR3, is SQTIHQWPATLVQPVGSPLSLECTVEGTSNPNLYWYRQAAGRGLQLLFYSVGIGQISSEVPQNLSASRPQDRQFILSSKKLLLSDSGFYLCACTGQSGNTIYFGEGSWLTVV.

This clonotype was counted between two and nine times. The chain recombines TRBV11-2 with TRBJ1-5, with D unclear. V was clipped by 2 bases and J by 12 bases, with 17 bases between them. The CDR3 has 14 amino acids. Looked up from germline, CDR1 is SGHAT and CDR2 is FQNNGV. The CDR3: CASSLTVADLLQHF. CDR3 sequence (DNA): TGTGCCAGCAGCTTAACGGTTGCGGACTTGCTCCAGCATTTT.